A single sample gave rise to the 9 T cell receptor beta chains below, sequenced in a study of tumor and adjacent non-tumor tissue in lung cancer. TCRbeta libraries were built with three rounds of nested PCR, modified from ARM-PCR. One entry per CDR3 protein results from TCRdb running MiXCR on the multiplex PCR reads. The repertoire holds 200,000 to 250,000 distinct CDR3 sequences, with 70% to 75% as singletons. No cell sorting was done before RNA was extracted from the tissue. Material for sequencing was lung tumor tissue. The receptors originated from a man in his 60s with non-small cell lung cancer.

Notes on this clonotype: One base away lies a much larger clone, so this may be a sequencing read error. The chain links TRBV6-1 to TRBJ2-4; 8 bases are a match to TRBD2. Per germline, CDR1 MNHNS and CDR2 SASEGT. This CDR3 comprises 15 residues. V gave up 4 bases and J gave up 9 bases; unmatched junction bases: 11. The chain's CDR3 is CASSALRGARGIQYF. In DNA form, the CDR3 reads TGTGCCAGCAGTGCCTTGCGGGGGGCGCGGGGCATTCAGTACTTC.

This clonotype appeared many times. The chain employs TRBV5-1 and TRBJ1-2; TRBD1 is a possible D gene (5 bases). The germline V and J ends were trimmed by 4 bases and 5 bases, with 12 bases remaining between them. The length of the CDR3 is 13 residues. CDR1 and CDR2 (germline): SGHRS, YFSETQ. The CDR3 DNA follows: TGCGCCAGCAGCCGAACAGGAGATTATGGCTACACCTTC. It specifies CASSRTGDYGYTF.

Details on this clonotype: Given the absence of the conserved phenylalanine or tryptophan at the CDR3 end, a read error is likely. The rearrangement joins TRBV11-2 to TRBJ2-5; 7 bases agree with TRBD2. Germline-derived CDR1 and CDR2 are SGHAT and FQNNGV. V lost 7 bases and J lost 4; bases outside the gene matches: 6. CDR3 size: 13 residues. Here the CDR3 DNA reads TGTGCCAGCACGCAGCGGGGCTTAGAGACCCAGTACTCC. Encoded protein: CASTQRGLETQYS.

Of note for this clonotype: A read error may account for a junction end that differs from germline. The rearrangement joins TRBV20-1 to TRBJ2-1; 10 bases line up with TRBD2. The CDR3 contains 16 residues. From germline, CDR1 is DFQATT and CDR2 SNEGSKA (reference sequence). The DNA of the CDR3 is TGCAGTGCTAGGCGACAAGCGGGAGGGTCCTATAATGAGCAGTTCTTC. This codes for CSARRQAGGSYNEQFF.

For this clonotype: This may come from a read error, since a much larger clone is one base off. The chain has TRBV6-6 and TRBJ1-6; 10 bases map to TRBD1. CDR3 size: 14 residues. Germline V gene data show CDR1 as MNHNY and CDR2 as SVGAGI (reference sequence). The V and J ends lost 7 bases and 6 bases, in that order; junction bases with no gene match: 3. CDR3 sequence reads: CASMTGGPNSPLHF. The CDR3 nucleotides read TGTGCCAGCATGACAGGGGGCCCTAATTCACCCCTCCACTTT.

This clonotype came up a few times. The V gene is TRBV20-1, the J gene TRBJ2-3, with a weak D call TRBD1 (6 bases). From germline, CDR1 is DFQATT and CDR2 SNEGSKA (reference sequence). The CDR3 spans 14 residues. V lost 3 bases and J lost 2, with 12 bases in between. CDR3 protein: CSASPRGDTDTQYF. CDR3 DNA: TGCAGTGCTAGTCCCAGGGGCGACACAGATACGCAGTATTTT.

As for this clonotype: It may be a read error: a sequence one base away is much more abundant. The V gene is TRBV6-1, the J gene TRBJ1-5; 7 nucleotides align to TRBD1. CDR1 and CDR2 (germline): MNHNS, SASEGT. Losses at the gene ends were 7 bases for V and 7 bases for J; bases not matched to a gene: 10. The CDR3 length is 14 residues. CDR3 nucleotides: TGTGCCAGCAACTGGGACAGTCGGGGCCAGCCCCAGCATTTT. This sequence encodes CASNWDSRGQPQHF.

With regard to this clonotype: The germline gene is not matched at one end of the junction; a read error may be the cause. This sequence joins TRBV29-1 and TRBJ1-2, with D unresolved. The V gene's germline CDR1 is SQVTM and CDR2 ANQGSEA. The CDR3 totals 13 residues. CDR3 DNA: TGCAGCGTTGGCGAGGGCCTCGGCTATGGCTACATCTTC. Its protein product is CSVGEGLGYGYIF.

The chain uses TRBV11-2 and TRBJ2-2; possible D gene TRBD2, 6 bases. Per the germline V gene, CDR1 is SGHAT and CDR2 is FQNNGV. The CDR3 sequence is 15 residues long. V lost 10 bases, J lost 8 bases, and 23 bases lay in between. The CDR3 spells CATSEGGRSTGELFF. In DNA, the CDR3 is TGTGCCACTAGCGAAGGTGGCCGAAGCACTGGGGAGCTGTTTTTT.